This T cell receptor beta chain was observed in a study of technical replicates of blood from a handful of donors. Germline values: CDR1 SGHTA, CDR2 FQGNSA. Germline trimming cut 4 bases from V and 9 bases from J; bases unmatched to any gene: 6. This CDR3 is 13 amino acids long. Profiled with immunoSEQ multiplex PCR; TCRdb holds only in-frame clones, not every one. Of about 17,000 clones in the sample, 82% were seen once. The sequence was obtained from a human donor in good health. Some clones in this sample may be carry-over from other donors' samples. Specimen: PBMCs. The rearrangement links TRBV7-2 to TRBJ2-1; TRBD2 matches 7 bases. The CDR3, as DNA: TGTGCCAGCAGCTCACAGCGGGGTATTGAGCAGTTCTTC. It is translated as CASSSQRGIEQFF.